This TCR beta chain came from a study of metastatic and nonmetastatic thyroid tumors. Ten or more counts support this clone. Trimming cost V 4 bases and J 4 bases, with 7 bases left between them. The CDR3 contains 11 residues. From germline, CDR1 is DFQATT and CDR2 SNEGSKA (reference sequence). From the PCR reads, TCRdb re-called clones with MiXCR. This table has 20,000 to 25,000 clones, about 14% appearing once. None of the patients had undergone any treatment ahead of thyroid surgery. This sequence joins TRBV20-1 and TRBJ1-2; D ambiguous. What was sequenced was blood. The TCR was taken from a female donor with papillary thyroid cancer or a benign thyroid nodule (not recorded which). Some clones in this sample may be carry-over from other donors' samples. The CDR3 region has the DNA TGCAGTGCTATCGAGTTCTATGGCTACACCTTC. Translating gives CSAIEFYGYTF.